Shown below are 25 T cell receptor beta chains from a single sample sequenced in a study of blood T cells in healthy people across ages. Primed by a sample-barcoded 5' primer and a J-beta primer mix, a second PCR proceeded for roughly 6 to 12 cycles. Using its own MiXCR run on the 5' RACE reads, TCRdb lists one record per CDR3 protein. The profile shows more than 800,000 distinct CDR3 sequences, more than 25% of them singletons. The sequenced sample was blood. Receptor source: a woman of 80 years or more in good health.

The V and J genes are TRBV20-1 and TRBJ1-5; 10 bases agree with TRBD1. The CDR3 is made up of 17 amino acids. Germline-derived CDR1 and CDR2 are DFQATT and SNEGSKA (reference sequence). Unmatched junction bases numbered 8, after V lost 3 bases and J lost 0 bases. This CDR3 is CSASRPGQGHSNQPQHF. CDR3 nucleotides: TGCAGTGCTAGTCGGCCGGGACAGGGGCATAGCAATCAGCCCCAGCATTTT.

V gene TRBV10-3 combines with J gene TRBJ2-7, with TRBD1 matching 7 bases. The germline V gene encodes CDR1 ENHRY and CDR2 SYGVKD. The length of the CDR3 is 13 residues. The ends lost 3 bases at V and 6 bases at J; junction bases unmatched: 5. The CDR3 reads CAISDTGDGEQYF. In nucleotides, the CDR3 is TGTGCCATCAGTGATACAGGGGACGGCGAGCAGTACTTC.

The chain joins TRBV12-3 or TRBV12-4 to TRBJ1-1; 10 bases line up with TRBD1. The J segment lost 5 bases and the V segment lost 7 bases, leaving 7 bases of the junction unmatched. The CDR3 totals 14 residues. As DNA, the CDR3 is TGTGCCAGCAACCCGGGACAGGGGAGTACTGAAGCTTTCTTT. This codes for CASNPGQGSTEAFF.

This clonotype occurred many times. V and J are TRBV10-2 and TRBJ2-5; 7 bases match TRBD2. J gave up 0 bases and V 4 bases, and 11 bases lay outside the gene matches. CDR1 is WSHSY, CDR2 SAAADI, per germline. This CDR3 has 17 amino acids. CDR3 loop: CASSAPMGGGYQETQYF. In DNA, the CDR3 is TGCGCCAGCAGTGCCCCAATGGGCGGGGGATACCAAGAGACCCAGTACTTC.

This clonotype appeared many times. The gene calls are TRBV7-2 and TRBJ2-1; D is perhaps TRBD2 (5 bases). Germline assignment: CDR1 SGHTA and CDR2 FQGNSA. The CDR3 spans 15 residues. The V end was cut by 3 bases, the J end by 0 bases, with 9 bases between. As DNA, the CDR3 is TGTGCCAGCAGCTTTGAGGGCTACTCCTACAATGAGCAGTTCTTC. Protein sequence: CASSFEGYSYNEQFF.

The chain employs TRBV20-1 and TRBJ1-5, with TRBD1 matching 9 bases. Losses at the gene ends were 4 bases for V and 7 bases for J; bases not matched to a gene: 8. This CDR3 has 14 amino acids. Germline loops: CDR1 DFQATT, CDR2 SNEGSKA (reference sequence). The CDR3 nucleotides are TGCAGTGCTACCACAGGGGGCATCTTACAGCCCCAGCATTTT. Amino acids: CSATTGGILQPQHF.

This clonotype was seen many times. J is TRBJ2-6 and V is TRBV12-3 or TRBV12-4; D is unresolved. V was pared by 1 base and J by 4 bases, with 11 bases between. The CDR3 covers 16 residues. The CDR3 bases are TGTGCCAGCAGTTTAGAACCTCGTATGGGGGCCAACGTCCTGACTTTC. It encodes CASSLEPRMGANVLTF.

The chain joins TRBV5-1 to TRBJ2-5; tentative D call: TRBD1 (6 bases). Per germline, CDR1 SGHRS and CDR2 YFSETQ. The CDR3 is 13 amino acids. V was pared by 6 bases and J by 4 bases, with 13 bases between. DNA of the CDR3: TGCGCCAGCAAGAGGGGGTACGGAGAGACCCAGTACTTC. It codes for CASKRGYGETQYF.

This clonotype occurred once. The conserved closing phenylalanine or tryptophan is absent in this CDR3, likely reflecting a read error. The chain employs TRBV7-2 and TRBJ1-6, with no clear D. Germline lookup yields CDR1 SGHTA and CDR2 FQGNSA. This CDR3 region has 14 residues. The ends were cut back, 1 base at V and 7 bases at J, with 8 bases in the middle. The chain's CDR3 is CASSLVDGNSPLHC. In DNA form, the CDR3 reads TGTGCCAGCAGCTTAGTAGACGGGAATTCACCCCTCCACTGT.

This clonotype was counted many times. V is TRBV9 and J is TRBJ2-6; perhaps TRBD1 as D (5 bases). Germline V gene data show CDR1 as SGDLS and CDR2 as YYNGEE. CDR3 length: 16 amino acids. V lost 3 bases to trimming and J lost 0 bases, with 10 bases between them. In DNA form, the CDR3 reads TGTGCCAGCAGCGACCGACAGAGCTCTGGGGCCAACGTCCTGACTTTC. This gives the protein CASSDRQSSGANVLTF.

In its sample, this clonotype was seen many times. The chain couples TRBV5-1 to TRBJ1-2, with D possibly matching TRBD1 (6 bases). CDR1 is SGHRS and CDR2 is YFSETQ in the germline V gene. V lost 4 bases and J 1 base, leaving 11 bases between the germline ends. The CDR3 covers 14 residues. The CDR3 nucleotides read TGCGCCAGCAGCCCGGACAGTAATAACTATGGCTACACCTTC. This sequence encodes CASSPDSNNYGYTF.

The sample holds many counts of this clonotype. This chain joins TRBV6-6 and TRBJ2-5; 9 nucleotides match TRBD2. With V trimmed by 6 bases and J by 7 bases, 9 bases remained unmatched. This CDR3 spans 14 amino acids. Germline V CDR1 and CDR2: MNHNY, SVGAGI (reference sequence). The CDR3 DNA is TGTGCCAGCAGGGGTAGCGGGGGCCATGGGACCCAGTACTTC. It specifies CASRGSGGHGTQYF.

V gene TRBV6-2 or TRBV6-3 combines with J gene TRBJ2-7; D gene ambiguous. CDR1 MNHEY and CDR2 SVGEGT come from the germline V gene. This CDR3 contains 12 residues. The V gene lost 6 bases and the J gene lost 6 bases, with 12 bases spanning the gap. As DNA, the CDR3 is TGTGCCAGCAGCCCAGAAGGATGCGAGCAGTACTTC. This gives the protein CASSPEGCEQYF.

This clonotype has more than one count but fewer than ten. V is TRBV28 and J is TRBJ2-7; TRBD1 agrees at 9 bases. CDR3 size: 19 residues. Germline assignment: CDR1 MDHEN and CDR2 SYDVKM. Trimming cost V 7 bases and J 0 bases; bases outside gene matches: 19. CDR3 residues: CASNAPGQGLVVSSYEQYF. The CDR3 DNA is TGTGCCAGCAATGCGCCGGGACAGGGATTGGTAGTATCCTCCTACGAGCAGTACTTC.

Comment on this clonotype: Mismatch with germline at one junction end may stem from a read error. V is TRBV6-1 and J is TRBJ2-6; TRBD1 matches 8 bases. This CDR3 is built from 18 residues. Germline lookup yields CDR1 MNHNS and CDR2 SASEGT. CDR3 amino acids: CTSTPISPGGAGANVLTF. CDR3 bases: TGTACCAGTACGCCTATTTCACCAGGGGGCGCTGGGGCCAACGTCCTGACTTTC.

The genes are TRBV20-1 and TRBJ2-3; 14 bases align to TRBD2. Germline lookup yields CDR1 DFQATT and CDR2 SNEGSKA (reference sequence). The CDR3 totals 16 residues. The V and J ends lost 2 bases and 5 bases, in that order; junction bases with no gene match: 6. In DNA form, the CDR3 reads TGCAGTGCTAGATTAGGACTAGCGGGGGGTAGAGATACGCAGTATTTT. Its translation is CSARLGLAGGRDTQYF.

On this clonotype: A single base separates this from a much larger clone, so it may be a read error. V gene TRBV12-3 or TRBV12-4 combines with J gene TRBJ1-2; D perhaps matches TRBD1 (5 bases). CDR3 length equals 13 residues. V lost 6 bases and J 6 bases, leaving 14 bases between the germline ends. CDR3 nucleotide sequence: TGTGCCAGCAGGCCAGGGACCAACCATGGCTACACCTTC. It translates to CASRPGTNHGYTF.

This clonotype has at least ten counts. J is TRBJ2-5 and V is TRBV6-5, with D perhaps matching TRBD1 (5 bases). Germline V gene lookup returns CDR1 MNHEY and CDR2 SVGAGI. The CDR3 spans 13 residues. The V gene lost 5 bases and the J gene lost 5 bases, with 12 bases spanning the gap. CDR3 sequence (DNA): TGTGCCAGCAGTAAGACAGTTTCGGAGACCCAGTACTTC. Translation gives CASSKTVSETQYF.

At least ten counts were recorded for this clonotype. J is TRBJ2-1 and V is TRBV12-3 or TRBV12-4; D remains ambiguous. CDR3 size: 14 residues. Trimming pared 2 bases from V and 3 bases from J, leaving 8 bases between. CDR3 sequence (DNA): TGTGCCAGCAGTTTATCCCGACTCTACAATGAGCAGTTCTTC. Encoded protein: CASSLSRLYNEQFF.

This clonotype came up many times. The rearrangement uses TRBV24-1 and TRBJ2-5; D uncertain. V was clipped by 2 bases and J by 4 bases, with 10 bases between them. Germline CDR1 and CDR2: KGHDR and SFDVKD. The CDR3 length is 14 residues. The DNA for the CDR3 is TGTGCCACCAGTGATTCTAACCGCCCAGAGACCCAGTACTTC. Translation gives CATSDSNRPETQYF.

Worth noting for this clonotype: One end of the junction fails to match germline, which may point to a read error. V and J are TRBV5-1 and TRBJ2-7, with 9 positions matching TRBD1. The J call is uncertain, as TRBJ2-5 better fits the DNA end. CDR3 length: 17 amino acids. Germline CDR1 reads SGHRS; CDR2 reads YFSETQ. CDR3 in DNA: TGCGCCGGCAGCTCGGGACAGGGAAGGTCCGGTGGGGAGACCCAGTACTTC. This translates into CAGSSGQGRSGGETQYF.

At least ten counts were recorded for this clonotype. The CDR3 sequence is CASSFGTSTETQYF. As DNA, the CDR3 is TGCGCCAGCAGCTTCGGGACTAGCACAGAGACCCAGTACTTC. The V call is TRBV5-1, the J call TRBJ2-5; TRBD2 matches at 9 bases. J was trimmed by 4 bases and V by 2 bases; bases with no gene match: 3. Germline values: CDR1 SGHRS, CDR2 YFSETQ. The CDR3 is 14 residues long.

This clonotype was counted at least ten times. The V and J genes are TRBV12-3 or TRBV12-4 and TRBJ1-2; TRBD1 might be the D (5 bases). V was trimmed by 6 bases and J by 4 bases, leaving 12 bases between them. The CDR3 is 13 amino acids. The CDR3 region is CASSAGQIYGYTF. The CDR3 region has the DNA TGTGCCAGCAGCGCCGGACAAATCTATGGCTACACCTTC.

Many counts were recorded for this clonotype. This rearrangement joins TRBV11-3 to TRBJ2-5; the D call may be TRBD1 or TRBD2 (5 bases each). V lost 0 bases and J lost 1, with 12 bases in between. Looked up from germline, CDR1 is SGHNT and CDR2 is YENEEA. The CDR3 is 16 amino acids. CDR3 bases: TGTGCCAGCAGCTTAGATTGGGGGAAACCCCAAGAGACCCAGTACTTC. Translation gives CASSLDWGKPQETQYF.

V and J are TRBV3-1 and TRBJ2-1; 8 bases fit TRBD2. Looked up from germline, CDR1 is LGHDT and CDR2 is YNNKEL (reference sequence). V was pared by 1 base and J by 7 bases, with 6 bases of the junction left unmatched. This CDR3 is 15 amino acids long. For the CDR3, the DNA is TGTGCCAGCAGCCAAGGGGCGGGCGGGGGGAATGAGCAGTTCTTC. Its translation is CASSQGAGGGNEQFF.